Ten or more counts support the clone carrying this T cell receptor beta chain. As yet, its antigen is unknown. The data were taken from a study of T cells in Graves' hyperthyroidism and ophthalmopathy. Findings of the study overall: From stable hyperthyroidism, ophthalmopathy was set apart by a 13 V-J model.

Amplification of TCR beta CDR3 regions used RNA as the template. During a first-round RT-PCR of the TCR CDR3, the HTBI primer set was used. MiXCR was run by TCRdb on the multiplex PCR reads, yielding one entry per CDR3 protein. The table shows 300,000 to 400,000 distinct CDR3 sequences, with around 13% occurring only once. Clinical symptoms, serum thyroxine, TRAb, thyroid ultrasound and orbital computed tomography informed diagnoses. An approximately 10 ml volume of fresh peripheral blood provided the PBMCs. V shed 3 bases, J shed 4 bases, and the junction held 5 bases outside the gene matches. The CDR3 is 14 residues long. CDR1 is LGHDT and CDR2 is YNNKEL in the germline V gene (reference sequence).

The V and J genes are TRBV3-1 and TRBJ1-1; TRBD1 matches at 7 bases. The sequence was obtained from a young woman with Graves' hyperthyroidism. The specimen sequenced was blood. The CDR3 nucleotides read TGTGCCAGCAGCCAGGTACAGGGGTCCACTGAAGCTTTCTTT. Its protein product is CASSQVQGSTEAFF.